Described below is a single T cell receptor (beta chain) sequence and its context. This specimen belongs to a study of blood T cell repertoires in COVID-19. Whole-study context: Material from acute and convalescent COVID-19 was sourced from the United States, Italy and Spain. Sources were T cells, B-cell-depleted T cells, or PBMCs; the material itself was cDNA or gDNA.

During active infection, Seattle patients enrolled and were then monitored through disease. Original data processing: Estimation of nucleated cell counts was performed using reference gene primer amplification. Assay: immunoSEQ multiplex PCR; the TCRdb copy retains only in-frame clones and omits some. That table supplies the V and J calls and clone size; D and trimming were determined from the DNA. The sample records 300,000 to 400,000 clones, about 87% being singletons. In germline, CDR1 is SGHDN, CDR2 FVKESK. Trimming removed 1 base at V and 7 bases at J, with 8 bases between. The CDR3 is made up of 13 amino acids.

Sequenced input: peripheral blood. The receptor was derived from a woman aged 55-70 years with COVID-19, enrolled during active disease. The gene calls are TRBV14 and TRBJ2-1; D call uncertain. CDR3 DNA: TGTGCCAGCAGCCAAGTAGTTCGGAATGAGCAGTTCTTC. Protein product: CASSQVVRNEQFF.